This TCR beta chain was found in a study of T-cell memory formation after mild COVID-19 (dated by TCRdb to the early 2020s). Study-level background: Most TCR sequence clusters were specific to one of the two donors. T-cell clones expanding and contracting after mild COVID-19 in a couple of donors were tracked by longitudinal TCRalpha and TCRbeta repertoire sequencing. The cohort was made up of two young adult volunteers, one female and one male, who were previously healthy.

This clonotype was recorded at least ten times. Its antigen target is currently unknown. Base qualities are not provided; no much larger clone lies one nucleotide away. Ficoll-Paque density gradient centrifugation was the method used to isolate PBMCs. Overall study outcomes, separate from this receptor: SARS-CoV-2 specificity was not confirmed for the second-wave clones peaking on day 37. Only a couple of mild cases were covered in the study, and larger cohorts including severe cases with pre-infection samples were considered necessary. Contracting CD4+ clones were found mainly in CM and EM memory subsets, while CD8+ clones were enriched in EMRA. Some responding clones were found in pre-infection memory, which suggests that pre-existing cross-reactive memory T cells took part in the SARS-CoV-2 response. Clones that contracted from day 15 to 85 showed balanced CD4/CD8 phenotypes, whereas a second wave of clones that expanded from day 15 to 37 leaned towards CD4+.

Instrument on record: Illumina NovaSeq 6000. TCRalpha and TCRbeta cDNA libraries were built by 5'RACE with constant-segment primers, adding sample barcodes and unique molecular identifiers. Trizol reagent was used to extract RNA from every sample. Library amplification was performed in two PCR steps, and a second sample barcode and Illumina TruSeq adapters were introduced in the second step. The libraries were sequenced on an Illumina NovaSeq using 2 x 150 bp paired-end reads. The study's processing was this. Reads were demultiplexed and collapsed into UMI-guided consensus sequences with migec v1.2.7. With mixcr v2.1.11, UMI consensuses were aligned to TRA and TRB V and J templates and assembled into clonotypes. A clonotype was counted as expanded or contracted only if both edgeR and NoisET called the change significant, with noise models trained on biological replicates. For edgeR calls, the thresholds were a false discovery rate-adjusted p below 0.01 and a log2 fold-change of 1. PCA with hierarchical clustering of max-normalized trajectories of the 1000 most abundant clonotypes was used as exploratory dynamics analysis. Each responding clone was given a CD4 or CD8 phenotype based on the CD4+ and CD8+ repertoires, which had been sequenced separately. TCRdb passed the public sequencing reads through fastp at Q25 and MiXCR, retaining productive beta sequences. Identical CDR3 proteins give one entry, which carries the most common genes and DNA. V and J calls and clone size were set by TCRdb, not the authors. The sample contains some 57,000 distinct CDR3 sequences, more than 10% of them found a single time. The top ten hold about 25% of the sample.

Sequences SGHTA (CDR1) and FQGTGA (CDR2) are obtained from the germline V gene. The CDR3 has 13 amino acids, counting the end cysteine and phenylalanine. This entry keeps only the CDR3 DNA: 39 bases, framed from base 1. Here V drops 5 bases and J drops 5 bases, and the junction holds 5 bases not matched to any gene. The clonotype comes from a man younger than 30 who had mild COVID-19 (a few samples of this study predate the infection). The sample titles of this study are shuffled in the database, so cell type and time point are left out; the donor was told from shared clones. The source material was PBMCs or a T cell subset sorted from them (not recorded which). The rearranged segments are TRBV7-3 and TRBJ1-1; 7 bases in the middle match TRBD1. In nucleotide form, the sequence is TGTGCCAGCAGCACTCAGGGGGGGACTGAAGCTTTCTTT. The translation is CASSTQGGTEAFF.